The next 6 T cell receptor beta chains were all read from a single sample in a study of CXCR3-negative and CXCR3-positive naive CD8 T cells. Via 5' RACE with UMI labels, TRB cDNA libraries were prepared. No DNA is given; TCRdb re-called the 5' RACE reads and lists each CDR3 protein once. The table gives 100,000 to 150,000 distinct CDR3 sequences; the top ten clones make up roughly 0.31% of it. The specimen was naive CXCR3- CD8+ T cells from blood. The subset here: CD45RO-CCR7+CD27+CD95- naive CD8+ T cells lacking CXCR3 (TNR3-). These receptors came from a human donor in good health. Some clones in this sample may be carry-over from other donors' samples.

V gene TRBV5-1 combines with J gene TRBJ2-1; TCRdb's assignment of TRBD2 cannot be checked, as there is no DNA. Germline V gene sequence: CDR1 SGHRS, CDR2 YFSETQ. This CDR3 region has 18 residues. The CDR3 protein is CASSLVPSARRVGNEQFF.

The chain carries TRBV9 and TRBJ2-7; without DNA, the TCRdb call of TRBD1 cannot be checked. The germline V gene has CDR1 SGDLS and CDR2 YYNGEE. CDR3 length: 14 amino acids. The CDR3 sequence: CASSVETGGYEQYF.

The chain links TRBV20-1 to TRBJ2-3; TCRdb outputs TRBD2, but without DNA this stays unchecked. CDR1 DFQATT and CDR2 SNEGSKA come from the germline V gene (reference sequence). The length of the CDR3 is 19 residues. CDR3 protein: CSADVGSWTGGTSTDTQYF.

The chain carries TRBV10-3 and TRBJ2-3; TCRdb indicates TRBD2, and absent DNA this call remains unverified. The CDR3 totals 18 residues. CDR1 is ENHRY and CDR2 is SYGVKD in the germline V gene. CDR3 amino acids: CAISASGASGASTDTQYF.

The chain carries TRBV28 and TRBJ2-6. Per the germline V gene, CDR1 is MDHEN and CDR2 is SYDVKM. The CDR3 contains 15 residues. The CDR3 reads CASSFVGPGANVLTF.

CDR3 loop: CASSLGLAATNTGELFF. The rearrangement links TRBV7-9 to TRBJ2-2; TCRdb names TRBD2, which stays unverified in the absence of DNA. Germline CDR1 reads SEHNR; CDR2 reads FQNEAQ (reference sequence). The CDR3 has 17 residues.